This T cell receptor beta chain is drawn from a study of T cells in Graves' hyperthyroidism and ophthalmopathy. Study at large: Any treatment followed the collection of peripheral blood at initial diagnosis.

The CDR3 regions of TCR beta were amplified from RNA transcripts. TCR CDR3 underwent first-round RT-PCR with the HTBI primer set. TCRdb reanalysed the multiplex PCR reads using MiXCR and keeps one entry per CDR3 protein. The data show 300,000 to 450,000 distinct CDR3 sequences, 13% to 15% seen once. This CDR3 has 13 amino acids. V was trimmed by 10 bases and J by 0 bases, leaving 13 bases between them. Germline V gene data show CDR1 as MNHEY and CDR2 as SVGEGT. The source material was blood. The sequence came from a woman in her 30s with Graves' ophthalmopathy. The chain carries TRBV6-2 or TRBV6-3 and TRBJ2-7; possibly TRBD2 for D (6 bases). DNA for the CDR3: TGTGCCACCTCTGCCGGGAGCTCCTACGAGCAGTACTTC. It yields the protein CATSAGSSYEQYF.